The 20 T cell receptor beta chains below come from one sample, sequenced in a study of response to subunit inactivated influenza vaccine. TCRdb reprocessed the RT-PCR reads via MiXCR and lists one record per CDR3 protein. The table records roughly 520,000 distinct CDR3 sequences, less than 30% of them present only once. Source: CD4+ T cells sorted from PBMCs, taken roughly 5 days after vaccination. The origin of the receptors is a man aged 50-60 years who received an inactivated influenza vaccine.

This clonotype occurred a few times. CDR3 protein: CSAIPGASYNEQFF. The CDR3 bases are TGCAGTGCTATTCCGGGGGCCTCCTACAATGAGCAGTTCTTC. V gene TRBV20-1 combines with J gene TRBJ2-1; perhaps D is TRBD1 or TRBD2 (6 bases each). V was shortened by 4 bases and J by 0 bases, with 10 bases between the two germline ends. The CDR3 sequence is 14 residues long. Germline V CDR1 and CDR2: DFQATT, SNEGSKA (reference sequence).

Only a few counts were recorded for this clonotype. The CDR3 sequence: CASSLAGGSNTQYF. The DNA of the CDR3 is TGTGCCAGCAGTCTCGCGGGGGGGAGTAATACGCAGTATTTT. The V and J genes are TRBV12-3 or TRBV12-4 and TRBJ2-3, with 9 bases that match TRBD2. V was pared by 5 bases and J by 7 bases, with 7 bases of the junction left unmatched. This CDR3 is built from 14 residues.

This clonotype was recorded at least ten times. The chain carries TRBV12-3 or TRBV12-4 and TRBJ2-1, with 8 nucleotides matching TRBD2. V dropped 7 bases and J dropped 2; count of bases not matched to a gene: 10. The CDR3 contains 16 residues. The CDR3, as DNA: TGTGCCAGCACCGCCGGCGGGGGGAAAGCCTACAATGAGCAGTTCTTC. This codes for CASTAGGGKAYNEQFF.

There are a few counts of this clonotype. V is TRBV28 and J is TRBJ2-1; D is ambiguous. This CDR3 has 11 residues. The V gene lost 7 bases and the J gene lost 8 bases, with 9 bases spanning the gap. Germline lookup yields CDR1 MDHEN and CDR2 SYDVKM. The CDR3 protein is CASTSRYEQFF. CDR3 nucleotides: TGTGCCAGCACCTCTAGGTATGAGCAGTTCTTC.

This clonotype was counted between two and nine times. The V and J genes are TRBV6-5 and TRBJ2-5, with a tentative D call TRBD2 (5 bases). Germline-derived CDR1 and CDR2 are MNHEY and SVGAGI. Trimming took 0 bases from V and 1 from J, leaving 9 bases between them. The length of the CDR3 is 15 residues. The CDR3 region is CASSYSWSGQETQYF. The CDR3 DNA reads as TGTGCCAGCAGTTACTCATGGAGCGGCCAAGAGACCCAGTACTTC.

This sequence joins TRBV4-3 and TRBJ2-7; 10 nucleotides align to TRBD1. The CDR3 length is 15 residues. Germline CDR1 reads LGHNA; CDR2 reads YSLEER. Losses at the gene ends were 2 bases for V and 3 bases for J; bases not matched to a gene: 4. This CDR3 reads CASSQRGTGDYEQYF. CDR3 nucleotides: TGCGCCAGCAGCCAAAGGGGGACAGGGGACTACGAGCAGTACTTC.

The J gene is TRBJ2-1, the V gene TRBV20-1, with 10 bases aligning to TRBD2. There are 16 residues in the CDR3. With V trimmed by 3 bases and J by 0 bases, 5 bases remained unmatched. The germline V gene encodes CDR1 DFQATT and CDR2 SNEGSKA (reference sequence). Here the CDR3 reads CSASPLAGDSYNEQFF. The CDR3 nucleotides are TGCAGTGCTAGTCCTCTAGCGGGGGACTCCTACAATGAGCAGTTCTTC.

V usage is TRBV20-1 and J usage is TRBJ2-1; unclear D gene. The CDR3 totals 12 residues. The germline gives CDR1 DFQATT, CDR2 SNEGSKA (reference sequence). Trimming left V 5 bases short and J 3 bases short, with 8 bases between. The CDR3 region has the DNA TGCAGTGCTCGGGTGGGCTACAATGAGCAGTTCTTC. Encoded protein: CSARVGYNEQFF.

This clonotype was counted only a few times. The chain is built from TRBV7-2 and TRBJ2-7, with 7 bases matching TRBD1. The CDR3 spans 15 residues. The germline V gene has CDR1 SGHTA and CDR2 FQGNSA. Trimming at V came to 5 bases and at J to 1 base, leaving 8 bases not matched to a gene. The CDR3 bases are TGTGCCAGCAGCCTCAACAGGGGTAGTTCCTACGAGCAGTACTTC. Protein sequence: CASSLNRGSSYEQYF. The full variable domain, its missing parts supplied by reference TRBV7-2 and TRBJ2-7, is GAGVSQSPSNKVTEKGKDVELRCDPISGHTALYWYRQSLGQGLEFLIYFQGNSAPDKSGLPSDRFSAERTGGSVSTLTIQRTQQEDSAVYLCASSLNRGSSYEQYFGPGTRLTVT.

In DNA, the CDR3 is TGTGCCAGCAGCTTAGAGGTCAGTTCAATCGGGCAGTACTTC. Its protein is CASSLEVSSIGQYF. The chain employs TRBV7-2 and TRBJ2-7; D is ambiguous. This CDR3 has 14 residues. Germline CDR1 is SGHTA and CDR2 is FQGNSA. Trimming took off 1 base at V and 9 bases at J, with 16 bases between the two ends.

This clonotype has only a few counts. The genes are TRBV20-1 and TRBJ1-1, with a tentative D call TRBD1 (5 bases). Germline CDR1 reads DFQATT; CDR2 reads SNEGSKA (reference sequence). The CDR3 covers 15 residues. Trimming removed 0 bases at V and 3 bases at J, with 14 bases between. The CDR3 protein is CSARDKYLGDTEAFF. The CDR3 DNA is TGCAGTGCTAGAGATAAGTATCTGGGGGACACTGAAGCTTTCTTT.

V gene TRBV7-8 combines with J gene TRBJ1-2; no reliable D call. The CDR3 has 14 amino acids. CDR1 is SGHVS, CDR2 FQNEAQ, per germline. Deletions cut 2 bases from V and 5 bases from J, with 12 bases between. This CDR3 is CASSLLDGGYGYTF. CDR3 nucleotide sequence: TGTGCCAGCAGCTTATTAGACGGAGGATATGGCTACACCTTC.

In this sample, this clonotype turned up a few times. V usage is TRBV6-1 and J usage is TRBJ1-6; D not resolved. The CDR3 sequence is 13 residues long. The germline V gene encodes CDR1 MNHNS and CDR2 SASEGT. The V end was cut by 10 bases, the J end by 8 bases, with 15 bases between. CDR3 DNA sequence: TGTGCCACCCGACAAGGATCCGATTCACCCCTCCACTTT. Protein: CATRQGSDSPLHF.

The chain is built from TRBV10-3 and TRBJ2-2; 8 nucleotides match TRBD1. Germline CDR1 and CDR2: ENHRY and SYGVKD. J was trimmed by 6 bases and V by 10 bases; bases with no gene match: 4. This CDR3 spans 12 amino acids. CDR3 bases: TGTGCCACTCAGGGACAGGCCGGGGAGCTGTTTTTT. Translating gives CATQGQAGELFF.

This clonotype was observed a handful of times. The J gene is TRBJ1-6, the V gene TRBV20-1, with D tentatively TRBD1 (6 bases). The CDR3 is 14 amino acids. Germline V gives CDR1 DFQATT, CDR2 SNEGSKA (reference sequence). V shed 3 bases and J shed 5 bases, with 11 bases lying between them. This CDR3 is CSARMDRDNSPLHF. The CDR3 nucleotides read TGCAGTGCTAGGATGGACAGAGATAATTCACCCCTCCACTTT.

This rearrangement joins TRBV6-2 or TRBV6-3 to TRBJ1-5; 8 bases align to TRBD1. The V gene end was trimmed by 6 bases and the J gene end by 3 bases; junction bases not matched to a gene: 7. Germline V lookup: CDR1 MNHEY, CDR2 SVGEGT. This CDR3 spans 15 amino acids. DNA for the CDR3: TGTGCCAGCAGAGTGACAGGGGCACCCAATCAGCCCCAGCATTTT. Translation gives CASRVTGAPNQPQHF.

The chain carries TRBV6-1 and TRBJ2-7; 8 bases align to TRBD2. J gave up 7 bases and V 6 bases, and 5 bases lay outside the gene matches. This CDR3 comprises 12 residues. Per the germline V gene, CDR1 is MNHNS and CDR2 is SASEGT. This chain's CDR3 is CASSHTGGEQYF. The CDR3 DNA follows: TGTGCCAGCAGCCATACGGGAGGGGAGCAGTACTTC.

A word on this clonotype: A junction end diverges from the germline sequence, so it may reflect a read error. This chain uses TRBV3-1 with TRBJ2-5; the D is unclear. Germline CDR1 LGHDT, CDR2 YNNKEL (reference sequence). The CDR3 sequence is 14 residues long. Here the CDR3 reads CASSKEPLLETQYF. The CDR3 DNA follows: TGTGCCAGCAGCAAAGAACCCCTTTTAGAGACCCAGTACTTC.

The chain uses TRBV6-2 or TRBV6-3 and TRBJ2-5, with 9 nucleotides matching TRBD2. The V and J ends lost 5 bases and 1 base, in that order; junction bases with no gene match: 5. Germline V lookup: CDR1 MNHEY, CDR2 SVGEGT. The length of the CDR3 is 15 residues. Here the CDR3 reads CASSRWTSAQETQYF. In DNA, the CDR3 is TGTGCCAGCAGTCGTTGGACTAGCGCCCAAGAGACCCAGTACTTC.

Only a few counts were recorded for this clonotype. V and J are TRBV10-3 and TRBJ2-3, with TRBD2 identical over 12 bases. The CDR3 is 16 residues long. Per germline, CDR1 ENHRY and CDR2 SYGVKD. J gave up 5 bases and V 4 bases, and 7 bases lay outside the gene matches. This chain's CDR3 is CAISGWTSGMGDTQYF. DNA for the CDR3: TGTGCCATCAGTGGATGGACTAGCGGGATGGGAGATACGCAGTATTTT.